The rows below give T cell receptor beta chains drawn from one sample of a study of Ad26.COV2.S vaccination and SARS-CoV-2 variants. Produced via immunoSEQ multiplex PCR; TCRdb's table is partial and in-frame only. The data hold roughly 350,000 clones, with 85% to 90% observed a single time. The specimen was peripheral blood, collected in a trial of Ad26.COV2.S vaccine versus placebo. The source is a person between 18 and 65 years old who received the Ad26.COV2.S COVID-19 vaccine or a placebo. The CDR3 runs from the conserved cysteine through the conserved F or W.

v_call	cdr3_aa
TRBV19	CASKGREGAYNEQFF
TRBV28	CASSSYPGGTAGYTF
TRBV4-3	CASSQFTGDYEQYF
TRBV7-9	CASSLVSGPQHF
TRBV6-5	CASQTGSGNQPQHF
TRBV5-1	CASSSTGTAYEQYF
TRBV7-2	CASSLGSGLAGGTQYF
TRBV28	CASHWGGNTGELFF
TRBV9	CASSGWYRTAQNTGELFF
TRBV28	CASRPGLADAYEQYF
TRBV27	CASRGGGPRETQYF
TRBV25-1	CASSGTGTGELFF
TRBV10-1	CASSTGTGSGMAFF
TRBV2	CASSEGWSSSYNEQFF
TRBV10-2	CASSALLAGGPETQYF
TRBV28	CASSSRGGGNIQYF
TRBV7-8	CASSPTSENTGELFF
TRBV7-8	CASSIPTSGRAYEQYF
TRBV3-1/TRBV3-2	CASSQDPGVPGSNTGELFF
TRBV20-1	CSASPGTNTEAFF
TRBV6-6	CASRGGLVYEQYF
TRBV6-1	CASSEANYPQETQYF
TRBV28	CASLDRGYNEQFF
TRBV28	CASSFRLAGVGETQYF
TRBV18	CASSPAGPSRETQYF
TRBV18	CASSPVARNTEAFF
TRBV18	CASSGGGAEEKLFF